The 21 T cell receptor beta chains below come from one sample, sequenced in a study of lymphopenia after photon versus proton radiotherapy. This table comes from immunoSEQ multiplex PCR, and its TCRdb copy is limited to in-frame clones, with some not included. The sample holds 60,000 to 75,000 clones, approximately 90% seen once. The sample here was peripheral blood, taken from a patient treated with proton-based radiotherapy. These receptors came from an elderly man with esophageal cancer.

The J gene is TRBJ2-1, the V gene TRBV29-1; D is ambiguous. Germline V gene data show CDR1 as SQVTM and CDR2 as ANQGSEA. The CDR3 has 12 amino acids. The V gene lost 5 bases and the J gene lost 7 bases, with 12 bases spanning the gap. CDR3 in amino acids: CSVPTPVNEQFF. The CDR3 DNA follows: TGCAGCGTTCCCACCCCCGTGAATGAGCAGTTCTTC.

The chain links TRBV7-2 to TRBJ2-7; 7 nucleotides match TRBD2. There are 14 residues in the CDR3. Trimming removed 2 bases from V and 2 bases from J; junction bases left unmatched: 3. The germline V gene has CDR1 SGHTA and CDR2 FQGNSA. For the CDR3, the DNA is TGTGCCAGCAGCTTACTAGCGGTTACCTACGAGCAGTACTTC. This gives the protein CASSLLAVTYEQYF.

This clone was observed a single time. The chain recombines TRBV30 with TRBJ2-2; 9 nucleotides align to TRBD1. This CDR3 has 16 amino acids. Trimming took 2 bases from V and 5 from J; bases not matched to a gene: 9. Germline-derived CDR1 and CDR2 are GTSNPN and SVGIG (reference sequence). The CDR3 here is CAWSNPWTGETGELFF. CDR3 DNA sequence: TGTGCCTGGAGTAACCCCTGGACAGGGGAAACCGGGGAGCTGTTTTTT.

The chain couples TRBV9 to TRBJ2-5; a possible D gene is TRBD2 (5 bases). The CDR3 consists of 16 residues. V shed 0 bases and J shed 0 bases, with 12 bases lying between them. Germline values: CDR1 SGDLS, CDR2 YYNGEE. Written as DNA, the CDR3 is TGTGCCAGCAGCGTAGCTGGCGGGTCCTACCAAGAGACCCAGTACTTC. Protein product: CASSVAGGSYQETQYF.

V gene TRBV19 combines with J gene TRBJ2-7; 7 bases match TRBD1. V lost 6 bases and J lost 1; bases outside the gene matches: 9. CDR1 and CDR2 from the germline V gene are LNHDA and SQIVND (reference sequence). The CDR3 spans 15 residues. The CDR3 loop is CASSDFRQGSYEQYF. The CDR3 DNA reads as TGTGCCAGTAGCGACTTCCGACAGGGTTCCTACGAGCAGTACTTC.

V and J are TRBV6-6 and TRBJ2-7, with TRBD1 identical over 8 bases. Germline CDR1 and CDR2: MNHNY and SVGAGI (reference sequence). V gave up 0 bases and J gave up 3 bases; unmatched junction bases: 4. The CDR3 extends over 15 amino acids. In DNA, the CDR3 is TGTGCCAGCAGTTACTCGACAGGGGAGAACTACGAGCAGTACTTC. Residues: CASSYSTGENYEQYF.

The chain has TRBV4-3 and TRBJ2-2; D is ambiguous. The CDR3 contains 16 residues. The germline V gene encodes CDR1 LGHNA and CDR2 YSLEER. V was shortened by 3 bases and J by 4 bases, with 15 bases between the two germline ends. The CDR3 here is CASSQGRRVATGELFF. DNA for the CDR3: TGCGCCAGCAGCCAGGGCAGAAGGGTCGCCACCGGGGAGCTGTTTTTT.

The rearrangement links TRBV5-1 to TRBJ1-1, with D unresolved. This CDR3 comprises 13 residues. Deletions cut 1 base from V and 1 base from J, with 5 bases between. Germline CDR1 and CDR2: SGHRS and YFSETQ. CDR3 nucleotides: TGCGCCAGCAGCTTGAAGGGGAACACTGAAGCTTTCTTT. This translates into CASSLKGNTEAFF.

CDR3 DNA sequence: TGTGCCAGCGGAATGGGAGGACTAGCGGGAGAGAGCACAGATACGCAGTATTTT. Amino acid sequence: CASGMGGLAGESTDTQYF. This chain joins TRBV9 and TRBJ2-3; 13 positions agree with TRBD2. The germline CDR1 and CDR2 sequences are SGDLS and YYNGEE. The CDR3 length is 18 residues. V lost 7 bases and J lost 0; bases outside the gene matches: 11.

The chain combines TRBV11-2 with TRBJ2-3; D ambiguous. In germline, CDR1 is SGHAT, CDR2 FQNNGV. CDR3 length: 17 amino acids. V was shortened by 2 bases and J by 2 bases, with 17 bases between the two germline ends. CDR3 loop: CASSLSPGPAYTDTQYF. CDR3 nucleotide sequence: TGTGCCAGCAGCTTAAGCCCGGGTCCCGCCTACACAGATACGCAGTATTTT.

This clone came up once. The genes are TRBV7-9 and TRBJ2-3; 9 positions agree with TRBD2. This CDR3 comprises 17 residues. J gave up 3 bases and V 2 bases, and 9 bases lay outside the gene matches. Per the germline V gene, CDR1 is SEHNR and CDR2 is FQNEAQ (reference sequence). The CDR3 DNA reads TGTGCCAGCAGCTTATTCCTTTGGGGACTAGCAACAGATACGCAGTATTTT. Translation gives CASSLFLWGLATDTQYF.

The chain employs TRBV30 and TRBJ1-2; D ambiguous. Trimming removed 4 bases at V and 7 bases at J, with 7 bases between. The germline V gene has CDR1 GTSNPN and CDR2 SVGIG (reference sequence). The CDR3 totals 10 residues. The CDR3 DNA sequence: TGTGCCTGGAAGGCGGGTGGCTACACCTTC. Its protein is CAWKAGGYTF.

The rearrangement uses TRBV20-1 and TRBJ1-1; D is uncertain. Germline CDR1 reads DFQATT; CDR2 reads SNEGSKA (reference sequence). This CDR3 contains 11 residues. The germline V and J ends were trimmed by 2 bases and 6 bases, with 7 bases remaining between them. The CDR3: CSARTIPEAFF. CDR3 DNA: TGCAGTGCTAGAACCATTCCTGAAGCTTTCTTT.

The rearrangement uses TRBV11-2 and TRBJ1-1, with 7 bases matching TRBD1. This CDR3 comprises 13 residues. Germline CDR1 SGHAT, CDR2 FQNNGV. The junction had 8 bases not matched to a gene; V was cut back by 8 bases and J by 5 bases. The CDR3 spells CASGKQGRTEAFF. CDR3 DNA sequence: TGTGCCAGCGGAAAACAGGGGAGGACTGAAGCTTTCTTT. The variable domain in full, completed from reference TRBV11-2 and TRBJ1-1, reads EAGVAQSPRYKIIEKRQSVAFWCNPISGHATLYWYQQILGQGPKLLIQFQNNGVVDDSQLPKDRFSAERLKGVDSTLKIQPAKLEDSAVYLCASGKQGRTEAFFGQGTRLTVV.

The CDR3 loop is CASSLAGQNPYNEQFF. The DNA of the CDR3 is TGTGCCAGCAGCTTAGCGGGCCAAAACCCCTACAATGAGCAGTTCTTC. The V call is TRBV7-6, the J call TRBJ2-1, with D hard to call. The CDR3 length is 16 residues. Between the trimmed V and J ends, which lost 0 bases and 2 bases, there was a span of 11 bases. Germline loops: CDR1 SGHVS, CDR2 FNYEAQ.

The chain uses TRBV5-4 and TRBJ1-1; perhaps TRBD1 as D (5 bases). In germline, CDR1 is SGHNT, CDR2 YYREEE (reference sequence). CDR3 length: 16 residues. V lost 1 base to trimming and J lost 3 bases, with 16 bases between them. This CDR3 is CASSLQAGPRDTEAFF. The CDR3 bases are TGTGCCAGCAGCTTGCAGGCAGGGCCGCGGGACACTGAAGCTTTCTTT. Based on the CDR3 plus reference TRBV5-4 and TRBJ1-1, the full variable domain is ETGVTQSPTHLIKTRGQQVTLRCSSQSGHNTVSWYQQALGQGPQFIFQYYREEENGRGNFPPRFSGLQFPNYSSELNVNALELDDSALYLCASSLQAGPRDTEAFFGQGTRLTVV.

This chain uses TRBV7-9 with TRBJ1-2, with D unclear. V shed 1 base and J shed 4 bases, with 13 bases lying between them. From germline, CDR1 is SEHNR and CDR2 FQNEAQ (reference sequence). The CDR3 has 15 amino acids. The CDR3: CASSLGALVGYGYTF. The CDR3 coding sequence is TGTGCCAGCAGCTTAGGAGCCCTGGTAGGCTATGGCTACACCTTC.

The chain uses TRBV9 and TRBJ1-2; possibly TRBD1 for D (5 bases). With 3 bases removed from V and 1 base from J, the gap between germline ends came to 19 bases. CDR1 and CDR2 from the germline V gene are SGDLS and YYNGEE. The CDR3 is 17 amino acids. CDR3 nucleotides: TGTGCCAGCAGCGGACTTGGGGGGGATAGACATAACTATGGCTACACCTTC. Translating gives CASSGLGGDRHNYGYTF.

This clone was seen just once. The chain couples TRBV18 to TRBJ1-1; unclear D gene. CDR1 is KGHSH and CDR2 is LQKENI in the germline V gene. Trimming cost V 1 base and J 3 bases, with 6 bases left between them. The CDR3 spans 13 residues. The CDR3 spells CASSPQKDTEAFF. The CDR3 coding sequence is TGTGCCAGCTCACCACAAAAGGACACTGAAGCTTTCTTT.

The V and J genes are TRBV5-8 and TRBJ1-2; D remains unclear. V lost 0 bases, J lost 5 bases, and 11 bases lay in between. Per germline, CDR1 SGHTS and CDR2 YDEGEE. The CDR3 is made up of 14 amino acids. This CDR3 reads CASSLEGPGYGYTF. In DNA form, the CDR3 reads TGTGCCAGCAGCTTGGAGGGTCCTGGTTATGGCTACACCTTC. Full variable domain (rest looked up from reference TRBV5-8 and TRBJ1-2): EAGVTQSPTHLIKTRGQQATLRCSPISGHTSVYWYQQALGLGLQFLLWYDEGEERNRGNFPPRFSGRQFPNYSSELNVNALELEDSALYLCASSLEGPGYGYTFGSGTRLTVV.

The V call is TRBV9, the J call TRBJ2-1, with D uncertain. The ends were cut back, 4 bases at V and 0 bases at J, with 11 bases in the middle. CDR3 size: 15 residues. Germline V gives CDR1 SGDLS, CDR2 YYNGEE. This chain's CDR3 is CASSPRLSSYNEQFF. Written as DNA, the CDR3 is TGTGCCAGCAGCCCCAGACTCAGCTCCTACAATGAGCAGTTCTTC.